This T cell receptor beta chain was identified in a study of blood T cell repertoires in COVID-19. Turning to the study itself: Samples came from the United States, Italy and Spain, spanning acute and convalescent COVID-19.

This clone has a handful of counts. The authors' processing: The assay estimated nucleated cells by amplifying reference gene primers. Sequencing was performed with immunoSEQ multiplex PCR; in TCRdb, only in-frame clones are kept and a portion is missing. V, J and clone size are those of that table, while D and trimming were read from the DNA. The table shows roughly 300,000 clones, with 80% to 90% occurring only once. The CDR3 runs to 16 residues. After removal of 7 bases from V and 1 base from J, the junction contained 10 bases not matched to a gene. The germline CDR1 and CDR2 sequences are MDHEN and SYDVKM.

The sample taken for sequencing was peripheral blood. The receptor was isolated from a woman in her forties or fifties who had recovered from COVID-19. The gene calls are TRBV28 and TRBJ2-3; 8 nucleotides match TRBD2. The CDR3 bases are TGTGCCAGCACCGTGCATGTGGGACTAGGCACAGATACGCAGTATTTT. Protein: CASTVHVGLGTDTQYF.